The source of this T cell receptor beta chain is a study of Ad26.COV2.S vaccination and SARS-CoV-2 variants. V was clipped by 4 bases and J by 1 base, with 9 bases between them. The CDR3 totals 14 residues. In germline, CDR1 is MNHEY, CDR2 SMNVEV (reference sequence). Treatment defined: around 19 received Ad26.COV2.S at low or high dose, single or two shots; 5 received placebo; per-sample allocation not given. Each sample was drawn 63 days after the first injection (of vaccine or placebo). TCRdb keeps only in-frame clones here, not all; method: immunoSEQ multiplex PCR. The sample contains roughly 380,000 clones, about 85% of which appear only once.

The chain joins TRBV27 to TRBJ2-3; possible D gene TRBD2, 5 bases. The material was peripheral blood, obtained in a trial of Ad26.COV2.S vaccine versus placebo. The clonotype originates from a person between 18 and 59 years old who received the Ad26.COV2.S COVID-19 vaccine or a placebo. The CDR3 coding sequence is TGTGCCAGCAGTTGGACCGGGGGCACAGATACGCAGTATTTT. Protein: CASSWTGGTDTQYF.